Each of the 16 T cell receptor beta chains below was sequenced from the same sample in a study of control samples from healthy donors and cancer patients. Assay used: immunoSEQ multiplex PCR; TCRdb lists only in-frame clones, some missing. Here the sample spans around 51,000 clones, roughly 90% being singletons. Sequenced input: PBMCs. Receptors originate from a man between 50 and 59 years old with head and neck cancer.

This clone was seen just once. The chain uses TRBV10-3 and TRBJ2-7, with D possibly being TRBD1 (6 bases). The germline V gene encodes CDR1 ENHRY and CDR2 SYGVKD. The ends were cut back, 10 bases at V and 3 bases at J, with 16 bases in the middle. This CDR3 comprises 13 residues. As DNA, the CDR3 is TGTGCCAAACTCCGGGACACCGACTACGAGCAGTACTTC. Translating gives CAKLRDTDYEQYF.

The CDR3 DNA follows: TGCGCCAGCAGTCTGGGGGGACAGAGGGTACAAGAGACCCAGTACTTC. Protein product: CASSLGGQRVQETQYF. This chain joins TRBV5-1 and TRBJ2-5; TRBD1 might be the D (7 bases). The CDR3 extends over 16 amino acids. V lost 5 bases and J lost 2, with 19 bases in between. Per the germline V gene, CDR1 is SGHRS and CDR2 is YFSETQ.

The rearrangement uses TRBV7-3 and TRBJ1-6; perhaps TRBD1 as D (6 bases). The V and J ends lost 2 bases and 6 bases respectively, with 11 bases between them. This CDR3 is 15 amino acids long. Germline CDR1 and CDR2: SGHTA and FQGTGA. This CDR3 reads CASSLGGRGNSPLHF. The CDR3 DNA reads TGTGCCAGCAGCTTAGGCGGCAGGGGTAATTCACCCCTCCACTTT.

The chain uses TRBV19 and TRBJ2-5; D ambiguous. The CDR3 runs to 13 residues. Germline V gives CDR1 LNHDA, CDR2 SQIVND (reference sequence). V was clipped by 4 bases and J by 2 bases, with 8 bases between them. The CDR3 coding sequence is TGTGCCAGTAGTACCGACGGACAAGAGACCCAGTACTTC. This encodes CASSTDGQETQYF.

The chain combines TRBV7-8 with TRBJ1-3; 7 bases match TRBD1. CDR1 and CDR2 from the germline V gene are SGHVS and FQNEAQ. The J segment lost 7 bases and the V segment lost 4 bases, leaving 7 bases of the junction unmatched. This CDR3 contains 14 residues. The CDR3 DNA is TGTGCCAGCAGCTCACGACAGGGACGGAACACCATATATTTT. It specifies CASSSRQGRNTIYF.

This CDR3 is CARKLEEFKSPLHF. The CDR3 DNA reads as TGTGCCAGAAAACTTGAAGAGTTTAAATCACCCCTCCACTTT. V is TRBV5-4 and J is TRBJ1-6; D gene ambiguous. In germline, CDR1 is SGHNT, CDR2 YYREEE (reference sequence). Trimming took 8 bases from V and 10 from J, leaving 19 bases between them. This CDR3 is 14 amino acids long.

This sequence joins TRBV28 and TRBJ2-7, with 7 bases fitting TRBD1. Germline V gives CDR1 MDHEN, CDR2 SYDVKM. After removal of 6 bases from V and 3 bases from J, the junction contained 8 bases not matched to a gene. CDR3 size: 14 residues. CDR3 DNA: TGTGCCAGCAGCTCCACAGGGGAAGGCTACGAGCAGTACTTC. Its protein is CASSSTGEGYEQYF.

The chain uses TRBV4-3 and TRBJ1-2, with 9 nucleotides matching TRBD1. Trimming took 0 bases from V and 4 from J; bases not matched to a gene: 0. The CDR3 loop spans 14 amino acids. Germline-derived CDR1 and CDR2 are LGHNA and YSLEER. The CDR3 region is CASSQEGQGYGYTF. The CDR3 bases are TGCGCCAGCAGCCAAGAGGGACAGGGCTATGGCTACACCTTC.

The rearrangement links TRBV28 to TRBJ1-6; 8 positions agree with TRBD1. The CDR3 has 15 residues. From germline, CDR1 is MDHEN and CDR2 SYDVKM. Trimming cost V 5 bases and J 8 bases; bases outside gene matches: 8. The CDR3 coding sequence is TGTGCCAGCAGTCCACCACAGGGGGTGGATTCACCCCTCCACTTT. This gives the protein CASSPPQGVDSPLHF.

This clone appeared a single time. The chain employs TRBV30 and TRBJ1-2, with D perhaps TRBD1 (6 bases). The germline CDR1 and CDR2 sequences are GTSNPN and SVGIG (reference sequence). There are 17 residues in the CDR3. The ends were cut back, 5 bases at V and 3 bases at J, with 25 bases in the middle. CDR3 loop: CAWYRGRGGFSHYGYTF. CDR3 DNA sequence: TGTGCCTGGTACCGGGGGAGGGGGGGCTTTTCTCACTATGGCTACACCTTC.

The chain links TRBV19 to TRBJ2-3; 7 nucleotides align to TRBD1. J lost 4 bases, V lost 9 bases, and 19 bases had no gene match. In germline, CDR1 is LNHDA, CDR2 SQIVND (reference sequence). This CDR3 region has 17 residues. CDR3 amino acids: CASQSIMKGAVADTQYF. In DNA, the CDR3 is TGTGCCAGCCAGTCCATTATGAAGGGGGCGGTCGCAGATACGCAGTATTTT. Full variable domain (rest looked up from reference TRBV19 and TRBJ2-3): DGGITQSPKYLFRKEGQNVTLSCEQNLNHDAMYWYRQDPGQGLRLIYYSQIVNDFQKGDIAEGYSVSREKKESFPLTVTSAQKNPTAFYLCASQSIMKGAVADTQYFGPGTRLTVL.

The CDR3: CSVEVSRNTGELFF. In DNA form, the CDR3 reads TGCAGCGTTGAAGTCTCCAGGAACACCGGGGAGCTGTTTTTT. V usage is TRBV29-1 and J usage is TRBJ2-2, with D unclear. Germline CDR1 is SQVTM and CDR2 is ANQGSEA. CDR3 length equals 14 residues. The V end lost 1 base, the J end lost 1 base, and 7 bases lay between the germline ends.

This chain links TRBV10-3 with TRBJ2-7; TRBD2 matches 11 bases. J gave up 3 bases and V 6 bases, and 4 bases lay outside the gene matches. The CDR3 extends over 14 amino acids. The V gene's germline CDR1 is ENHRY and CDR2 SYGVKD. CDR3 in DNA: TGTGCCATCAGAGCCGGGACTAGCGGCTACGAGCAGTACTTC. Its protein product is CAIRAGTSGYEQYF.

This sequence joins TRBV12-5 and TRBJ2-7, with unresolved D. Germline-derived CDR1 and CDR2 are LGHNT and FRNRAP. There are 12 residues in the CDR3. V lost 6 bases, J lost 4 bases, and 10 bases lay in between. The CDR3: CASGLSHYEQYF. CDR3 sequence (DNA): TGTGCTAGTGGCCTGTCCCATTACGAGCAGTACTTC.

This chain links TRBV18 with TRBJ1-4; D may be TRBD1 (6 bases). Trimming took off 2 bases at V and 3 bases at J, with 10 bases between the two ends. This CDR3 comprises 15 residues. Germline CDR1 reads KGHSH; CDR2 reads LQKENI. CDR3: CASSPSGTPNEKLFF. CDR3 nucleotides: TGTGCCAGCTCACCATCCGGGACACCTAATGAAAAACTGTTTTTT.

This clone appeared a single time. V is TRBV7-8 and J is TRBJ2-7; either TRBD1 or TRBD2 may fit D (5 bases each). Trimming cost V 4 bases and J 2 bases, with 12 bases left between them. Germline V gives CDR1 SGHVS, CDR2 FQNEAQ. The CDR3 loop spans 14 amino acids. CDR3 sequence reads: CASSSGAGPYEQYF. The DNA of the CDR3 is TGTGCCAGCAGCTCCGGGGCCGGCCCCTACGAGCAGTACTTC.